This T cell receptor (beta chain) was sequenced for a study of T cell repertoires in cytomegalovirus infection. Study at large: CMV epitopes that were recently identified and HLA-C-restricted were used alongside well-studied HLA-B-restricted ones. The public TCR beta signatures pointed to both CMV infection and matching HLA type. Study findings and constraints: Within the response measured ex vivo, HLA-C-restricted CMV-specific TCR beta clonotypes were dominant.

Concerning this clonotype: The antigen is unknown.

This CDR3 has 16 residues. Trimming took 2 bases from V and 6 from J; bases not matched to a gene: 7. Per germline, CDR1 LGHDT and CDR2 YNNKEL (reference sequence). MiXCR was run by TCRdb on the reads, yielding one entry per CDR3 protein. This sample carries some 200,000 distinct CDR3 sequences, about 39% of them seen once, and the ten largest clones take roughly three fifths. This chain links TRBV3-1 with TRBJ2-1; the match to TRBD2 covers 10 bases. Specimen: CD8+ T cells from cultured PBMCs, collected from culture after CMV antigen stimulation. The sequence came from a human donor in good health (CMV status not recorded). Some clones in this sample may be carry-over from other donors' samples. CDR3 DNA: TGTGCCAGCAGCCAACTCCCCCAGCGGGGGGGCAATGAGCAGTTCTTC. This translates into CASSQLPQRGGNEQFF.